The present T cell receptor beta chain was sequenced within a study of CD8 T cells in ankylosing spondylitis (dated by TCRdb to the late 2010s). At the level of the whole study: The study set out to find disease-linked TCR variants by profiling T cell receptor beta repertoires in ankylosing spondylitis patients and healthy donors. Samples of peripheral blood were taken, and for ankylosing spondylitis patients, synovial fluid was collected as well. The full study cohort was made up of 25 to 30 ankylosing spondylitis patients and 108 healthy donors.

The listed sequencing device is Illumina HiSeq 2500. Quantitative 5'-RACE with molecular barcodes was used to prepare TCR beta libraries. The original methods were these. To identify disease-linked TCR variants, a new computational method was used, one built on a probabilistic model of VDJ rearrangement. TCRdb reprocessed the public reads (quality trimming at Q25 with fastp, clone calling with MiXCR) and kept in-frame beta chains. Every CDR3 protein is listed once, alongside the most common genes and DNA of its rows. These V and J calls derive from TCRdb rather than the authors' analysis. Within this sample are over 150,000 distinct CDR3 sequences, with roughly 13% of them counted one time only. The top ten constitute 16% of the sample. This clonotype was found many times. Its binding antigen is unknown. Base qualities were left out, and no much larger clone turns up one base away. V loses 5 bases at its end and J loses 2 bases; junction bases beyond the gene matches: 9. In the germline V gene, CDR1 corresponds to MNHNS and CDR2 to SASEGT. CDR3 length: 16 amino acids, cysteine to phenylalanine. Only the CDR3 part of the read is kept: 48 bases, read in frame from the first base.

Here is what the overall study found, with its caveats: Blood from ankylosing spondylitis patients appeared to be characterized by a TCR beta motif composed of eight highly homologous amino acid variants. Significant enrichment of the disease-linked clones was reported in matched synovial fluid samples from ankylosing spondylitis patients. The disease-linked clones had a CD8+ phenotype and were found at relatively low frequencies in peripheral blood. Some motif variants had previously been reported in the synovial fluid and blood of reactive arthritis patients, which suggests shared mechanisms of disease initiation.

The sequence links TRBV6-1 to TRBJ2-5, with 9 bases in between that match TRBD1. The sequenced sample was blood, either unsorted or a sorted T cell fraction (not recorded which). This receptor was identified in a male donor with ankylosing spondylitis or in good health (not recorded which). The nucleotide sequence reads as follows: TGTGCCAGCAGTCCCCGCCGACAGGGGGGTCAAGAGACCCAGTACTTC. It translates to CASSPRRQGGQETQYF.